Shown below are 32 T cell receptor beta chains from a single sample sequenced in a study of blood T cell repertoires in COVID-19. Produced via immunoSEQ multiplex PCR; TCRdb's table is partial and in-frame only. Of 100,000 to 150,000 clones detected, 80% to 90% appear once; the ten largest clones hold about 2.5%. Sequenced: PBMCs or T cells enriched from blood (not recorded which). These receptors were obtained from a woman in her forties or fifties who had recovered from COVID-19.

The chain links TRBV7-2 to TRBJ1-1, with D unresolved. The germline CDR1 and CDR2 sequences are SGHTA and FQGNSA. The ends were cut back, 5 bases at V and 2 bases at J, with 6 bases in the middle. The length of the CDR3 is 12 residues. The CDR3 nucleotides read TGTGCCAGCAGCCCACAAAACACTGAAGCTTTCTTT. Protein product: CASSPQNTEAFF.

This clone was picked up one time. The chain has TRBV4-1 and TRBJ2-1, with 7 bases lining up with TRBD1. V dropped 1 base and J dropped 3; count of bases not matched to a gene: 18. This CDR3 has 20 amino acids. Germline V gives CDR1 MGHRA, CDR2 YSYEKL. The CDR3 DNA sequence: TGCGCCAGCAGCCAAGTTTACCCGATACAGGGGCCTACTTACTACAATGAGCAGTTCTTC. This sequence encodes CASSQVYPIQGPTYYNEQFF.

This clone was seen only a few times. One junction end does not reproduce the germline sequence, and a read error may be involved. The J gene is TRBJ1-2, the V gene TRBV7-9; possible D gene TRBD1, 6 bases. The CDR3 spans 14 residues. CDR1 and CDR2 from the germline V gene are SEHNR and FQNEAQ (reference sequence). The CDR3 protein is CASTLTGINYGYTF. CDR3 nucleotide sequence: TGTGCCAGCACCTTAACAGGGATTAACTATGGCTACACCTTC.

The chain uses TRBV6-5 and TRBJ2-2; perhaps TRBD1 as D (5 bases). Germline CDR1 reads MNHEY; CDR2 reads SVGAGI. The CDR3 runs 14 residues. V lost 6 bases to trimming and J lost 3 bases, with 11 bases between them. The CDR3 reads CASSPMGHTGELFF. The DNA for the CDR3 is TGTGCCAGCAGCCCCATGGGGCACACCGGGGAGCTGTTTTTT.

On this clone itself: A junction boundary mismatches the germline segment, possibly from a read error. The chain uses TRBV20-1 and TRBJ2-3, with no clear D. This CDR3 is built from 10 residues. Germline V gene data show CDR1 as DFQATT and CDR2 as SNEGSKA (reference sequence). CDR3 amino acids: CSPSTDTQYF. Here the CDR3 DNA reads TGCAGTCCAAGCACGGATACGCAGTATTTT.

The genes are TRBV2 and TRBJ2-2; 7 nucleotides align to TRBD1. Trimming took 4 bases from V and 8 from J; bases not matched to a gene: 10. Germline V gene data show CDR1 as SNHLY and CDR2 as FYNNEI. The CDR3 spans 15 residues. CDR3 region: CASSVRDPQGGELFF. The CDR3 nucleotides read TGTGCCAGCAGTGTTCGGGACCCACAGGGGGGGGAGCTGTTTTTT. Filled out from reference TRBV2 and TRBJ2-2, the complete variable domain reads EPEVTQTPSHQVTQMGQEVILRCVPISNHLYFYWYRQILGQKVEFLVSFYNNEISEKSEIFDDQFSVERPDGSNFTLKIRSTKLEDSAMYFCASSVRDPQGGELFFGEGSRLTVL.

The chain links TRBV7-9 to TRBJ2-3, with TRBD2 matching over 10 bases. This CDR3 has 13 residues. Germline V lookup: CDR1 SEHNR, CDR2 FQNEAQ (reference sequence). Germline trimming cut 3 bases from V and 7 bases from J; bases unmatched to any gene: 1. DNA for the CDR3: TGTGCCAGCAGCTTTAGCGGGGGGAATACGCAGTATTTT. This encodes CASSFSGGNTQYF. Filled out from reference TRBV7-9 and TRBJ2-3, the complete variable domain reads DTGVSQNPRHKITKRGQNVTFRCDPISEHNRLYWYRQTLGQGPEFLTYFQNEAQLEKSRLLSDRFSAERPKGSFSTLEIQRTEQGDSAMYLCASSFSGGNTQYFGPGTRLTVL.

CDR3 in DNA: TGTGCCAGCAGTGACTCGGGGAGGGCCGGGGAGCTGTTTTTT. This sequence encodes CASSDSGRAGELFF. The J gene is TRBJ2-2, the V gene TRBV6-4, with 7 bases fitting TRBD2. CDR3 length equals 14 residues. Germline V gene sequence: CDR1 MRHNA, CDR2 SNTAGT. Losses at the gene ends were 0 bases for V and 6 bases for J; bases not matched to a gene: 1.

In DNA form, the CDR3 reads TGTGCCAGCAGTTACCCGGAGCTCACAGGACAGGATACGCAGTATTTT. Translation gives CASSYPELTGQDTQYF. V is TRBV6-2 or TRBV6-3 and J is TRBJ2-3; D possibly corresponds to TRBD1 (6 bases). V was pared by 2 bases and J by 6 bases, with 18 bases between. Per the germline V gene, CDR1 is MNHEY and CDR2 is SVGEGT. CDR3 size: 16 residues.

The chain joins TRBV7-2 to TRBJ1-1, with 7 nucleotides matching TRBD1. The germline V gene has CDR1 SGHTA and CDR2 FQGNSA. The CDR3 has 15 amino acids. J was trimmed by 3 bases and V by 2 bases; bases with no gene match: 6. CDR3 in amino acids: CASSLTRGPYTEAFF. The DNA of the CDR3 is TGTGCCAGCAGCTTAACGAGGGGGCCTTACACTGAAGCTTTCTTT.

This sequence joins TRBV4-1 and TRBJ1-2; 10 bases match TRBD1. The trim removed 1 base at V and 7 bases at J, leaving 6 bases unmatched. This CDR3 spans 15 amino acids. In germline, CDR1 is MGHRA, CDR2 YSYEKL. CDR3 sequence (DNA): TGCGCCAGCAGCCAAGGGGGACAGGGGATGTCTGGCTACACCTTC. Translated: CASSQGGQGMSGYTF.

This rearrangement joins TRBV7-2 to TRBJ1-3; TRBD1 agrees at 7 bases. The length of the CDR3 is 15 residues. CDR1 and CDR2 (germline): SGHTA, FQGNSA. With V trimmed by 0 bases and J by 4 bases, 3 bases remained unmatched. The CDR3 reads CASSLATGQGNTIYF. The DNA for the CDR3 is TGTGCCAGCAGCTTAGCTACGGGACAGGGAAACACCATATATTTT.

Regarding this clone: Its ends do not fully match the called genes, so a read error is possible. The chain couples TRBV7-8 to TRBJ2-7; 11 positions agree with TRBD1. The CDR3 contains 16 residues. Germline CDR1 reads SGHVS; CDR2 reads FQNEAQ. The CDR3 region is CASSVAGTGGSYEQYF. The CDR3 DNA reads as TGTGCCAGCAGCGTAGCCGGGACAGGGGGCTCCTACGAGCAGTACTTC.

On this clone: Other DNA sequences from this sample encode an identical CDR3 as well. The chain employs TRBV6-5 and TRBJ2-5; 10 nucleotides line up with TRBD1. This CDR3 is 15 amino acids long. V trimming: 6 bases; J trimming: 0 bases; junction bases outside the gene matches: 4. The germline V gene encodes CDR1 MNHEY and CDR2 SVGAGI. The CDR3 sequence is CASSPDRGYQETQYF. In nucleotides, the CDR3 is TGTGCCAGCAGCCCGGACAGGGGGTACCAAGAGACCCAGTACTTC.

The chain combines TRBV5-1 with TRBJ2-7; 7 nucleotides align to TRBD1. CDR1 and CDR2 from the germline V gene are SGHRS and YFSETQ. The CDR3 totals 14 residues. The trim removed 1 base at V and 5 bases at J, leaving 6 bases unmatched. The CDR3 nucleotides are TGCGCCAGCAGCTTGACAGGGGACCCGCACGAGCAGTACTTC. Its protein is CASSLTGDPHEQYF.

CDR3 bases: TGCAGCGTTGAGTTAGCGGCTGCCACAGATACGCAGTATTTT. This translates into CSVELAAATDTQYF. V gene TRBV29-1 combines with J gene TRBJ2-3, with TRBD2 as a possible D gene (6 bases). V lost 3 bases to trimming and J lost 2 bases, with 12 bases between them. CDR1 and CDR2 from the germline V gene are SQVTM and ANQGSEA. CDR3 length equals 14 residues.

The chain joins TRBV28 to TRBJ1-1; possibly TRBD1 for D (6 bases). Germline assignment: CDR1 MDHEN and CDR2 SYDVKM. This CDR3 has 14 amino acids. V was trimmed by 7 bases and J by 0 bases, leaving 12 bases between them. The CDR3 DNA is TGTGCCAGCAACAGGGTATTCATGAACACTGAAGCTTTCTTT. Its protein product is CASNRVFMNTEAFF. The whole variable domain, filled in from reference TRBV28 and TRBJ1-1, reads DVKVTQSSRYLVKRTGEKVFLECVQDMDHENMFWYRQDPGLGLRLIYFSYDVKMKEKGDIPEGYSVSREKKERFSLILESASTNQTSMYLCASNRVFMNTEAFFGQGTRLTVV.

The V call is TRBV3-1 (or the pseudogene TRBV3-2), the J call TRBJ2-5; 7 nucleotides align to TRBD1. Germline V CDR1 and CDR2: LGHDT, YNNKEL (reference sequence). The CDR3 totals 15 residues. V was clipped by 0 bases and J by 5 bases; unmatched bases: 6. The DNA for the CDR3 is TGTGCCAGCAGCCAAGACGGAACAGGGGAGGAGACCCAGTACTTC. As protein: CASSQDGTGEETQYF.

On this clone itself: This same CDR3 is encoded by further DNA sequences in the sample. The chain couples TRBV27 to TRBJ2-1; D call uncertain. V lost 3 bases to trimming and J lost 3 bases, with 3 bases between them. This CDR3 has 12 residues. From germline, CDR1 is MNHEY and CDR2 SMNVEV (reference sequence). The DNA for the CDR3 is TGTGCCAGCAGTTTCAACTACAATGAGCAGTTCTTC. It codes for CASSFNYNEQFF.

The CDR3 sequence: CASSISGGPQPQHF. The CDR3 DNA reads as TGTGCCAGCAGTATTTCGGGAGGGCCACAGCCCCAGCATTTT. The V gene is TRBV2, the J gene TRBJ1-5; D unclear. Germline loops: CDR1 SNHLY, CDR2 FYNNEI. V was trimmed by 5 bases and J by 7 bases, leaving 15 bases between them. This CDR3 region has 14 residues.

J is TRBJ1-4 and V is TRBV6-5; D is uncertain. The germline V and J ends were trimmed by 1 base and 3 bases, with 12 bases remaining between them. The CDR3 is made up of 16 amino acids. Germline-derived CDR1 and CDR2 are MNHEY and SVGAGI. DNA for the CDR3: TGTGCCAGCAGTTACTTTTCTAGTTTGGCTAATGAAAAACTGTTTTTT. Translating it yields CASSYFSSLANEKLFF.

This chain links TRBV18 with TRBJ1-2, with 9 bases lining up with TRBD1. This CDR3 comprises 16 residues. Germline-derived CDR1 and CDR2 are KGHSH and LQKENI. The V and J ends lost 0 bases and 5 bases, in that order; junction bases with no gene match: 7. Here the CDR3 DNA reads TGTGCCAGCTCACCACCGGGGGTACAGGGGGCATATGGCTACACCTTC. Protein product: CASSPPGVQGAYGYTF.

The V and J genes are TRBV6-5 and TRBJ2-5, with D perhaps matching TRBD2 (7 bases). Trimming removed 4 bases at V and 2 bases at J, with 14 bases between. Germline CDR1 reads MNHEY; CDR2 reads SVGAGI. The CDR3 is 15 residues long. CDR3 DNA sequence: TGTGCCAGCAGTTCTCGGCGGGGGCCTCAAGAGACCCAGTACTTC. It specifies CASSSRRGPQETQYF.

V usage is TRBV3-1 (or the pseudogene TRBV3-2) and J usage is TRBJ2-5, with D possibly being TRBD2 (6 bases). Germline values: CDR1 LGHDT, CDR2 YNNKEL (reference sequence). V dropped 0 bases and J dropped 5 bases, with 13 bases sitting between them. This CDR3 is 15 amino acids long. CDR3 protein: CASSQEGLAWETQYF. The CDR3 nucleotides are TGTGCCAGCAGCCAAGAGGGGCTAGCGTGGGAGACCCAGTACTTC.

The chain recombines TRBV6-1 with TRBJ2-2; D unclear. The germline V and J ends were trimmed by 2 bases and 8 bases, with 3 bases remaining between them. Germline loops: CDR1 MNHNS, CDR2 SASEGT. The CDR3 sequence is 11 residues long. The CDR3 region is CASSESGELFF. As DNA, the CDR3 is TGTGCCAGCAGTGAATCTGGGGAGCTGTTTTTT.

This clone was seen just once. The rearrangement links TRBV12-3 or TRBV12-4 to TRBJ1-5; D is unclear. This CDR3 is 13 amino acids long. Between the trimmed V and J ends, which lost 7 bases and 2 bases, there was a span of 9 bases. CDR3 DNA: TGTGCCAGCACCTGGGGAGGCAATCAGCCCCAGCATTTT. Protein sequence: CASTWGGNQPQHF.

This sequence joins TRBV15 and TRBJ1-5; D is perhaps TRBD1 (5 bases). Trimming cost V 9 bases and J 3 bases, with 6 bases left between them. Germline loops: CDR1 LNHNV, CDR2 YYDKDF (reference sequence). The CDR3 extends over 11 amino acids. In nucleotides, the CDR3 is TGTGCCACAGGGGACAATCAGCCCCAGCATTTT. As protein: CATGDNQPQHF.

J is TRBJ1-2 and V is TRBV6-6; D remains unclear. CDR3 size: 14 residues. The V end lost 8 bases, the J end lost 0 bases, and 13 bases lay between the germline ends. Germline lookup yields CDR1 MNHNY and CDR2 SVGAGI (reference sequence). The CDR3, as DNA: TGTGCCAGCTTAACCAGGCAGACTAACTATGGCTACACCTTC. It codes for CASLTRQTNYGYTF.

The rearrangement links TRBV11-2 to TRBJ2-1; TRBD2 agrees at 12 bases. This CDR3 is built from 19 residues. Germline CDR1 SGHAT, CDR2 FQNNGV. With V trimmed by 7 bases and J by 0 bases, 13 bases remained unmatched. CDR3 bases: TGTGCCAGCACCCCTCCTAGCGGGGGGGCAATAGGCTCCTACAATGAGCAGTTCTTC. Translation gives CASTPPSGGAIGSYNEQFF.

This sequence joins TRBV6-5 and TRBJ2-2, with D possibly being TRBD1 (5 bases). The length of the CDR3 is 13 residues. Per the germline V gene, CDR1 is MNHEY and CDR2 is SVGAGI. Here the CDR3 DNA reads TGTGGGATTGGGGCCGCGAACACCGGGGAGCTGTTTTTT. Translation: CGIGAANTGELFF.

V gene TRBV15 combines with J gene TRBJ2-2; 8 bases are a match to TRBD1. J gave up 6 bases and V 5 bases, and 8 bases lay outside the gene matches. Germline assignment: CDR1 LNHNV and CDR2 YYDKDF (reference sequence). The CDR3 consists of 15 residues. In DNA, the CDR3 is TGTGCCACCAGCTCCCATGGACAGGGCGCCGGGGAGCTGTTTTTT. Its protein product is CATSSHGQGAGELFF.

The rearrangement links TRBV4-3 to TRBJ2-5; 11 bases fit TRBD1. The CDR3 length is 15 residues. CDR1 and CDR2 from the germline V gene are LGHNA and YSLEER. V lost 3 bases and J lost 2; bases outside the gene matches: 2. The CDR3: CASSQDRGRQETQYF. The CDR3 DNA reads as TGCGCCAGCAGCCAGGACAGGGGGCGGCAAGAGACCCAGTACTTC.